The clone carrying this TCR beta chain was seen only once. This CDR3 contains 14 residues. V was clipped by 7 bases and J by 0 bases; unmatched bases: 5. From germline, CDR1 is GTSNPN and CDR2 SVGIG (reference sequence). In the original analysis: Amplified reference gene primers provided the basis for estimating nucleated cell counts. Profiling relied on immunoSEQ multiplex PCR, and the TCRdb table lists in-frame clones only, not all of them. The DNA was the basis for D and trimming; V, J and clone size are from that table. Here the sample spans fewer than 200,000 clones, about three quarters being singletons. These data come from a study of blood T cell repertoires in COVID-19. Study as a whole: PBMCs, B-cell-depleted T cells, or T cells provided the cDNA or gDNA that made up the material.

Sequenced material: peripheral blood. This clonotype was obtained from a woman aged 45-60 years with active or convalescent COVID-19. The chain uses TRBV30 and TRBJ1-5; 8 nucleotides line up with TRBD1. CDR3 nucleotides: TGTGCCTCGTCGACAGGGGATAGCAATCAGCCCCAGCATTTT. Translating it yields CASSTGDSNQPQHF.